One and the same sample provided the 27 T cell receptor beta chains below, sequenced in a study of OX40 agonist ivuxolimab in advanced cancers. Sequencing was performed with immunoSEQ multiplex PCR; in TCRdb, only in-frame clones are kept and a portion is missing. The profile shows 45,000 to 50,000 clones, approximately 91% of them singletons. The starting material was CD4+ or CD8+ T cells sorted from blood, obtained in a trial of the OX40 agonist ivuxolimab. These receptors were collected from an adult with an advanced solid tumor such as melanoma, head and neck, liver or kidney cancer.

The V and J genes are TRBV2 and TRBJ2-1, with D tentatively TRBD1 or TRBD2 (5 bases each). V gave up 0 bases and J gave up 11 bases, with 14 bases separating them. The CDR3 runs 14 residues. CDR1 is SNHLY and CDR2 is FYNNEI in the germline V gene. The CDR3 nucleotides read TGTGCCAGCAGTGAAGCGTTTCGTGGGGGAAAGCAGTTCTTC. Translation: CASSEAFRGGKQFF.

In its sample, this clone was seen once. V usage is TRBV19 and J usage is TRBJ2-5, with 10 bases identical to TRBD2. With 8 bases clipped from V and 5 bases from J, the junction kept 2 bases outside the gene matches. Germline CDR1 LNHDA, CDR2 SQIVND (reference sequence). This CDR3 contains 12 residues. CDR3 in amino acids: CASSAGGETQYF. The DNA for the CDR3 is TGTGCCAGTTCAGCGGGAGGGGAGACCCAGTACTTC.

The chain employs TRBV7-2 and TRBJ2-1; tentatively, D is TRBD2 (5 bases). This CDR3 region has 14 residues. V lost 3 bases to trimming and J lost 4 bases, with 10 bases between them. Germline loops: CDR1 SGHTA, CDR2 FQGNSA. The CDR3 nucleotides are TGTGCCAGCAGCTTTCGGGGAGAATACAATGAGCAGTTCTTC. This codes for CASSFRGEYNEQFF.

The chain joins TRBV5-4 to TRBJ2-2; D may be TRBD2 (5 bases). The CDR3 runs to 16 residues. V dropped 5 bases and J dropped 5 bases, with 19 bases sitting between them. Per germline, CDR1 SGHNT and CDR2 YYREEE (reference sequence). CDR3: CASSPMSSRGTGELFF. The CDR3 DNA is TGTGCCAGCAGTCCCATGTCAAGTCGGGGAACCGGGGAGCTGTTTTTT.

The genes are TRBV7-3 and TRBJ2-3; D uncertain. CDR3 length equals 15 residues. Germline V CDR1 and CDR2: SGHTA, FQGTGA. V was trimmed by 2 bases and J by 6 bases, leaving 15 bases between them. Here the CDR3 reads CASSLEPRSFDTQYF. CDR3 nucleotides: TGTGCCAGCAGCTTAGAGCCTAGATCCTTCGATACGCAGTATTTT.

The V call is TRBV5-1, the J call TRBJ1-5; possible D gene TRBD1, 5 bases. V shed 0 bases and J shed 6 bases, with 10 bases lying between them. The germline CDR1 and CDR2 sequences are SGHRS and YFSETQ. The CDR3 contains 14 residues. The CDR3 loop is CASSLVTGGQPQHF. DNA of the CDR3: TGCGCCAGCAGCTTGGTAACAGGTGGTCAGCCCCAGCATTTT.

The sample holds one count of this clone. This chain joins TRBV2 and TRBJ1-1; D might be TRBD1 (6 bases). Germline V CDR1 and CDR2: SNHLY, FYNNEI. Trimming removed 10 bases from V and 6 bases from J, with 12 bases in between. The CDR3 contains 11 residues. The CDR3 loop is CATGQSSEAFF. The CDR3 DNA reads TGTGCCACAGGACAGTCTTCTGAAGCTTTCTTT.

This chain uses TRBV7-2 with TRBJ2-5; 8 bases match TRBD2. The CDR3 covers 13 residues. With V trimmed by 5 bases and J by 5 bases, 4 bases remained unmatched. Germline-derived CDR1 and CDR2 are SGHTA and FQGNSA. This chain's CDR3 is CASSSGRAETQYF. The CDR3 DNA sequence: TGTGCCAGCAGCAGCGGGAGAGCGGAGACCCAGTACTTC.

This chain uses TRBV5-1 with TRBJ2-2; 9 nucleotides align to TRBD1. Germline CDR1 SGHRS, CDR2 YFSETQ. The CDR3 is 14 amino acids. V shed 4 bases and J 5 bases; nucleotides not matched to a gene: 3. The CDR3 region has the DNA TGCGCCAGCAGCCAACAGGGGGCAACCGGGGAGCTGTTTTTT. It encodes CASSQQGATGELFF.

The rearrangement links TRBV11-2 to TRBJ2-3, with 10 bases identical to TRBD2. CDR1 SGHAT and CDR2 FQNNGV come from the germline V gene. CDR3 length equals 16 residues. With 5 bases clipped from V and 1 base from J, the junction kept 6 bases outside the gene matches. The CDR3 region is CASSLWTSGRTDTQYF. The DNA of the CDR3 is TGTGCCAGCAGCCTCTGGACTAGCGGACGCACAGATACGCAGTATTTT. The entire variable domain, with the rest obtained from reference TRBV11-2 and TRBJ2-3, is as follows: EAGVAQSPRYKIIEKRQSVAFWCNPISGHATLYWYQQILGQGPKLLIQFQNNGVVDDSQLPKDRFSAERLKGVDSTLKIQPAKLEDSAVYLCASSLWTSGRTDTQYFGPGTRLTVL.

The sample holds a few counts of this clone. The V and J genes are TRBV5-1 and TRBJ1-1, with 9 bases fitting TRBD1. This CDR3 contains 17 residues. From germline, CDR1 is SGHRS and CDR2 YFSETQ. V dropped 0 bases and J dropped 4; count of bases not matched to a gene: 10. The CDR3 protein is CASSLALGQGFSTEAFF. Here the CDR3 DNA reads TGCGCCAGCAGCTTGGCGCTCGGACAGGGGTTTTCCACTGAAGCTTTCTTT.

In its sample, this clone was seen once. The rearrangement uses TRBV6-5 and TRBJ2-5; TRBD1 is a possible D gene (6 bases). Germline V gene data show CDR1 as MNHEY and CDR2 as SVGAGI. The V end was cut by 6 bases, the J end by 4 bases, with 15 bases between. The CDR3 has 14 amino acids. The CDR3 protein is CASSRGPPRETQYF. The DNA for the CDR3 is TGTGCCAGCAGCAGGGGCCCACCTCGAGAGACCCAGTACTTC.

The gene calls are TRBV5-4 and TRBJ1-1; D is perhaps TRBD1 (6 bases). V was cut by 4 bases and J by 2 bases, with 18 bases left in between. The CDR3 has 16 amino acids. The germline V gene encodes CDR1 SGHNT and CDR2 YYREEE (reference sequence). CDR3: CASSPSWAGANTEAFF. CDR3 DNA sequence: TGTGCCAGCAGCCCCAGTTGGGCAGGGGCCAACACTGAAGCTTTCTTT.

The J gene is TRBJ2-7, the V gene TRBV7-3, with 9 bases identical to TRBD2. Germline lookup yields CDR1 SGHTA and CDR2 FQGTGA. CDR3 length: 15 amino acids. V was clipped by 1 base and J by 3 bases; unmatched bases: 4. Written as DNA, the CDR3 is TGTGCCAGCAGCTTAATGGCGGGAGGGGGCTACGAGCAGTACTTC. It translates to CASSLMAGGGYEQYF.

This clone occurred once. The J gene is TRBJ2-5, the V gene TRBV5-4, with TRBD2 identical over 15 bases. This CDR3 has 18 amino acids. Trimming cost V 0 bases and J 0 bases; bases outside gene matches: 3. Germline lookup yields CDR1 SGHNT and CDR2 YYREEE (reference sequence). As DNA, the CDR3 is TGTGCCAGCAGCTTGGGAGGGACTAGCGGGGGGTACCAAGAGACCCAGTACTTC. Amino acid sequence: CASSLGGTSGGYQETQYF.

V is TRBV28 and J is TRBJ2-2, with no clear D. Germline V gives CDR1 MDHEN, CDR2 SYDVKM. This CDR3 spans 15 amino acids. Trimming removed 5 bases from V and 1 base from J, with 11 bases in between. CDR3 nucleotide sequence: TGTGCCAGCAGTCCCGGCAGCGAGAACACCGGGGAGCTGTTTTTT. Amino acid sequence: CASSPGSENTGELFF.

This chain links TRBV18 with TRBJ2-7; tentatively, D is TRBD1 or TRBD2 (5 bases each). The CDR3 has 15 amino acids. Germline-derived CDR1 and CDR2 are KGHSH and LQKENI. Trimming pared 2 bases from V and 2 bases from J, leaving 13 bases between. The CDR3 protein is CASSPTGTATYEQYF. The CDR3, as DNA: TGTGCCAGCTCACCAACCGGGACGGCCACCTACGAGCAGTACTTC.

The rearrangement uses TRBV10-3 and TRBJ1-1; 7 nucleotides line up with TRBD1. There are 13 residues in the CDR3. V shed 5 bases, J shed 5 bases, and the junction held 5 bases outside the gene matches. The germline V gene encodes CDR1 ENHRY and CDR2 SYGVKD. CDR3 DNA: TGTGCCATCAGTAAGCAGGGGGGGACTGAAGCTTTCTTT. It specifies CAISKQGGTEAFF.

This clone was recorded only once. The chain joins TRBV7-2 to TRBJ2-3; D gene ambiguous. Germline values: CDR1 SGHTA, CDR2 FQGNSA. This CDR3 spans 14 amino acids. The V end was cut by 3 bases, the J end by 2 bases, with 9 bases between. As DNA, the CDR3 is TGTGCCAGCAGCTTTAGTCCCAACACAGATACGCAGTATTTT. Residues: CASSFSPNTDTQYF.

A single count supports this clone. The J gene is TRBJ1-5, the V gene TRBV13; maybe TRBD1 (5 bases). V shed 5 bases and J shed 6 bases, with 17 bases lying between them. The CDR3 is 15 amino acids. Per the germline V gene, CDR1 is PRHDT and CDR2 is FYEKMQ (reference sequence). This CDR3 reads CASSHREVGTQPQHF. The CDR3 region has the DNA TGTGCCAGCAGCCACCGGGAGGTGGGGACTCAGCCCCAGCATTTT.

There are a few counts of this clone. The chain is built from TRBV30 and TRBJ2-2; D might be TRBD1 (5 bases). The CDR3 consists of 14 residues. Germline loops: CDR1 GTSNPN, CDR2 SVGIG (reference sequence). V lost 4 bases to trimming and J lost 2 bases, with 11 bases between them. This CDR3 is CAWKRQGNTGELFF. The CDR3 region has the DNA TGTGCCTGGAAACGTCAGGGTAACACCGGGGAGCTGTTTTTT.

The chain carries TRBV5-1 and TRBJ2-1; TRBD2 matches 7 bases. Germline V lookup: CDR1 SGHRS, CDR2 YFSETQ. The V gene end was trimmed by 4 bases and the J gene end by 0 bases; junction bases not matched to a gene: 16. This CDR3 comprises 19 residues. The CDR3 region has the DNA TGCGCCAGCAGCCCCGAGCGGGGCCCCCGATACAGCTCCTACAATGAGCAGTTCTTC. Translated: CASSPERGPRYSSYNEQFF.

This chain links TRBV29-1 with TRBJ1-2; no clear D. V was trimmed by 5 bases and J by 6 bases, leaving 19 bases between them. Germline V gene lookup returns CDR1 SQVTM and CDR2 ANQGSEA. The CDR3 consists of 14 residues. In DNA, the CDR3 is TGCAGCGTTTACCACCGGGCAGACTTGCATGGCTACACCTTC. It yields the protein CSVYHRADLHGYTF.

This chain connects TRBV30 to TRBJ2-7; D is unresolved. CDR3 length: 16 residues. V gave up 4 bases and J gave up 2 bases, with 21 bases separating them. Germline V lookup: CDR1 GTSNPN, CDR2 SVGIG (reference sequence). CDR3 loop: CAWTPTAAHIPYEQYF. CDR3 in DNA: TGTGCCTGGACCCCGACCGCCGCCCACATTCCCTACGAGCAGTACTTC.

This chain links TRBV30 with TRBJ1-5, with D uncertain. V was cut by 6 bases and J by 3 bases, with 9 bases left in between. Germline CDR1 GTSNPN, CDR2 SVGIG (reference sequence). The CDR3 sequence is 12 residues long. DNA of the CDR3: TGTGCCTGCGGAACCCCCAATCAGCCCCAGCATTTT. The encoded protein is CACGTPNQPQHF.

V gene TRBV2 combines with J gene TRBJ2-7; D unclear. The ends were cut back, 5 bases at V and 5 bases at J, with 10 bases in the middle. CDR1 is SNHLY and CDR2 is FYNNEI in the germline V gene. The CDR3 consists of 12 residues. CDR3 coding DNA: TGTGCCAGCAGTCGTCTTACACACGAGCAGTACTTC. Amino acids: CASSRLTHEQYF.

V is TRBV9 and J is TRBJ2-1; TRBD1 might be the D (5 bases). The germline CDR1 and CDR2 sequences are SGDLS and YYNGEE. This CDR3 contains 10 residues. The CDR3 sequence is CASGLNEQFF. CDR3 coding DNA: TGTGCGTCAGGGCTAAATGAGCAGTTCTTC.